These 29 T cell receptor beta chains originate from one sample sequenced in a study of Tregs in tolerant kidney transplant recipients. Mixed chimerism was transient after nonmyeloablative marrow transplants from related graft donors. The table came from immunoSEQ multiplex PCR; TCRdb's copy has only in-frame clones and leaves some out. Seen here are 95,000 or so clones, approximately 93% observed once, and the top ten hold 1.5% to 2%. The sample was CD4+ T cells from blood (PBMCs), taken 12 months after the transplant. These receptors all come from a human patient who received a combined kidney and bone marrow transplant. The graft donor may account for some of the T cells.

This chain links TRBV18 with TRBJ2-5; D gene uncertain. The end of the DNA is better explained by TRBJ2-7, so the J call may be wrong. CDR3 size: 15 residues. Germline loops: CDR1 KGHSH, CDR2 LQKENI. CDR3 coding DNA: TGTGCCAGCTCTCCGACACCGAATTCCCCCTACGAGCAGTACTTC. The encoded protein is CASSPTPNSPYEQYF.

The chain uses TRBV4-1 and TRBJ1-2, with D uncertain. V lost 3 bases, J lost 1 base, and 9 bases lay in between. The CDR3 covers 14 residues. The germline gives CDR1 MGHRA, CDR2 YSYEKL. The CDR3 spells CASSQTRLNYGYTF. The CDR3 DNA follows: TGCGCCAGCAGCCAGACCAGACTTAACTATGGCTACACCTTC.

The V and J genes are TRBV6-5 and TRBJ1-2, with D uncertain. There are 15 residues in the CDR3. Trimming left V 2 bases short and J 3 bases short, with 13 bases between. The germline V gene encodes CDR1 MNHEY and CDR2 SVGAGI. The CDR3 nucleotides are TGTGCCAGCAGTTACCAAGGACGAGGGTACTATGGCTACACCTTC. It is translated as CASSYQGRGYYGYTF.

This CDR3 is CASSLGGTGWPLYGYTF. The CDR3 nucleotides read TGTGCCAGCAGCCTAGGGGGGACAGGGTGGCCCCTCTATGGCTACACCTTC. V gene TRBV9 combines with J gene TRBJ1-2; 9 bases are shared with TRBD1. Per germline, CDR1 SGDLS and CDR2 YYNGEE. V was pared by 4 bases and J by 4 bases, with 14 bases of the junction left unmatched. The CDR3 loop spans 17 amino acids. The full variable domain, in which reference TRBV9 and TRBJ1-2 provide the parts outside the CDR3, is DSGVTQTPKHLITATGQRVTLRCSPRSGDLSVYWYQQSLDQGLQFLIQYYNGEERAKGNILERFSAQQFPDLHSELNLSSLELGDSALYFCASSLGGTGWPLYGYTFGSGTRLTVV.

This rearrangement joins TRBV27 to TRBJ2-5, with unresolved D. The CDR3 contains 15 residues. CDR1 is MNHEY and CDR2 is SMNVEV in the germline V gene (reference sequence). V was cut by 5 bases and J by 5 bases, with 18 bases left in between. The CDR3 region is CASSQSKRQSETQYF. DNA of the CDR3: TGTGCCAGCAGTCAATCTAAGCGCCAATCCGAGACCCAGTACTTC.

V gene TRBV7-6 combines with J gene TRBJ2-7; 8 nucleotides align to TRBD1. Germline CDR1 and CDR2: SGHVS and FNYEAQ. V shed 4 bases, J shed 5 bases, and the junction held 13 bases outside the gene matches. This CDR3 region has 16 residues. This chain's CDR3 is CASSSRTGRSLDEQYF. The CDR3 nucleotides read TGTGCCAGCAGCTCGAGGACAGGGAGAAGTTTGGACGAGCAGTACTTC.

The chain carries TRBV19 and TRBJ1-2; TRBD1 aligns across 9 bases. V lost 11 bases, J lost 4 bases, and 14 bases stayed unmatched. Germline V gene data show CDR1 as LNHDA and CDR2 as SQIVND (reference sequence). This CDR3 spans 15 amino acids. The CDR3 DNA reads TGTGCCTCTCACGCCTCCGGGACAGGGTTCTATGGCTACACCTTC. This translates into CASHASGTGFYGYTF.

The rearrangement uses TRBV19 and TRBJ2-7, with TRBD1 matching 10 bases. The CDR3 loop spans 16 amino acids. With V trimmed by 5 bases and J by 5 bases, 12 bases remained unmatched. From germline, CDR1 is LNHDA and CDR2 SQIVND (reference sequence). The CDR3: CASSRGGDRGFHEQYF. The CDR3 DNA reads TGTGCCAGTAGTCGGGGGGGGGACAGGGGTTTCCACGAGCAGTACTTC.

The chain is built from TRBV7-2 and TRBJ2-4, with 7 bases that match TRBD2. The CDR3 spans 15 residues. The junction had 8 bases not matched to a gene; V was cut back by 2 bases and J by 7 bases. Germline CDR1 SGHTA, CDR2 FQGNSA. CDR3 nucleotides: TGTGCCAGCAGCTTAAGGTGGGGGGGGGAGAACATTCAGTACTTC. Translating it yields CASSLRWGGENIQYF.

CDR3 residues: CASTWGQWSNEQFF. CDR3 DNA: TGTGCCAGCACCTGGGGACAGTGGAGCAATGAGCAGTTCTTC. The chain links TRBV6-1 to TRBJ2-1, with 7 bases fitting TRBD1. The CDR3 loop spans 14 amino acids. The germline CDR1 and CDR2 sequences are MNHNS and SASEGT. Unmatched junction bases numbered 9, after V lost 7 bases and J lost 6 bases.

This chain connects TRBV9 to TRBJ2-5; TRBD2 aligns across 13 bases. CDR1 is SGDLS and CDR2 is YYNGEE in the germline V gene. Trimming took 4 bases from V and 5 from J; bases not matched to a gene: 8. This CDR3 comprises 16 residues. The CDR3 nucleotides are TGTGCCAGCAGCCGGACTAGCGGGGGCGGTTGGGAGACCCAGTACTTC. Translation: CASSRTSGGGWETQYF.

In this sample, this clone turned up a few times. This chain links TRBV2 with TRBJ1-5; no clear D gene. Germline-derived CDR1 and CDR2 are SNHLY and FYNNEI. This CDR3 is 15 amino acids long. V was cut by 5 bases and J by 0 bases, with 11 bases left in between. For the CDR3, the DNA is TGTGCCAGCAGTTTGGAGGTGCTTAGCAATCAGCCCCAGCATTTT. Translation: CASSLEVLSNQPQHF.

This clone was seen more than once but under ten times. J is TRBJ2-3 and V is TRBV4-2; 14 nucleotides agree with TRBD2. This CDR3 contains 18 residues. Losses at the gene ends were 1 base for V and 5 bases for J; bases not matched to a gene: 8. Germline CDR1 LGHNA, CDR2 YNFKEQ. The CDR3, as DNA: TGTGCCAGCAGCCAAGCCATAATTGGACTAGCGGGGGGAGATACGCAGTATTTT. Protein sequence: CASSQAIIGLAGGDTQYF.

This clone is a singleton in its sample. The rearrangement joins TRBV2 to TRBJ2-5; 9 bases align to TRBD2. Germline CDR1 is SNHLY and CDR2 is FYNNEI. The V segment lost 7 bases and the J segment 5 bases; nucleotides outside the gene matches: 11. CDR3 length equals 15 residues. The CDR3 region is CASKERRGGEETQYF. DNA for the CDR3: TGTGCCAGCAAGGAGCGGCGGGGGGGCGAGGAGACCCAGTACTTC.

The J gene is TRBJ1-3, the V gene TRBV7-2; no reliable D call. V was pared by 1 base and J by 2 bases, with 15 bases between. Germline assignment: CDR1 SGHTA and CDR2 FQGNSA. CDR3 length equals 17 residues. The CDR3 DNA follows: TGTGCCAGCAGCTTAGTCTCCGGGGAGGGTGCTGGAAACACCATATATTTT. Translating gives CASSLVSGEGAGNTIYF.

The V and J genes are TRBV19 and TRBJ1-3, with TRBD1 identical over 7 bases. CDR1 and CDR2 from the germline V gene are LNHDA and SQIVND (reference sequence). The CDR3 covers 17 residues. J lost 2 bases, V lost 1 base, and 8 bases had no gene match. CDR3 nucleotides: TGTGCCAGTAGTATAGTCCCTTCAGGGGGAACTGGAAACACCATATATTTT. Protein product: CASSIVPSGGTGNTIYF.

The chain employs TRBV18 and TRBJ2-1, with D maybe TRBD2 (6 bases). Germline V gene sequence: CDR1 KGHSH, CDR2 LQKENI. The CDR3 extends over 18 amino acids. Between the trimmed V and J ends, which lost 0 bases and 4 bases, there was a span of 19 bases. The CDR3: CASSPPNGIAARYNEQFF. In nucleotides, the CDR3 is TGTGCCAGCTCACCACCGAATGGGATAGCGGCTAGATACAATGAGCAGTTCTTC.

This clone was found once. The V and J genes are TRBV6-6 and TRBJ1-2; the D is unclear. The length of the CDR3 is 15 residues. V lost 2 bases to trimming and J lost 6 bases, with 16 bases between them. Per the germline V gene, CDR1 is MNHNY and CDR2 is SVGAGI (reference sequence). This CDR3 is CASSYRAGGPDGYTF. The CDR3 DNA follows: TGTGCCAGCAGTTACAGGGCGGGCGGGCCAGATGGCTACACCTTC.

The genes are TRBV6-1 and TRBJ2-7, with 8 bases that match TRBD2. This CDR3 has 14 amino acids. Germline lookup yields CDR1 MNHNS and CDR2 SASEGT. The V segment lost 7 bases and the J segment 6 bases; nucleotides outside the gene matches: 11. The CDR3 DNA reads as TGTGCCAGCACCGATGTGGGACTAGTTCCCGAGCAGTACTTC. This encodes CASTDVGLVPEQYF.

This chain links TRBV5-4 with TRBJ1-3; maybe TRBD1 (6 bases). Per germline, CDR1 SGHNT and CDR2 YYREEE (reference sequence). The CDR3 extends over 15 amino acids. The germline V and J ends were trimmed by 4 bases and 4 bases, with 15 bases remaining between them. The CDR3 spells CASSPRGGSGNTIYF. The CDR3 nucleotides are TGTGCCAGCAGCCCAAGGGGGGGTTCAGGAAACACCATATATTTT.

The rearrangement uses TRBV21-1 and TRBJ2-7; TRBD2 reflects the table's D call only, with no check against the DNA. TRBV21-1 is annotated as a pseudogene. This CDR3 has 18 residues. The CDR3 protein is CASSKSRWKRERAYEQYF. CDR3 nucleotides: TGTGCCAGCAGCAAAAGTCGGTGGAAGCGGGAGAGGGCCTACGAGCAGTACTTC.

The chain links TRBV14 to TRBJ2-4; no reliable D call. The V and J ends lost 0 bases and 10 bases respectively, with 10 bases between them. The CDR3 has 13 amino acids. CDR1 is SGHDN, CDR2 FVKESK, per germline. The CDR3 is CASSQDLGRIQYF. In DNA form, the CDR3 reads TGTGCCAGCAGCCAAGATCTAGGTAGAATTCAGTACTTC.

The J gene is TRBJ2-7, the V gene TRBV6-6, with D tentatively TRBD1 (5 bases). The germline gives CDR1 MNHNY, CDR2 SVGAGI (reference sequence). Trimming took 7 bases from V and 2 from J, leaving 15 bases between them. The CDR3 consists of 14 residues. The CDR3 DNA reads TGTGCCAGCACTCGACAGCCTCCCCCCTACGAGCAGTACTTC. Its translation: CASTRQPPPYEQYF.

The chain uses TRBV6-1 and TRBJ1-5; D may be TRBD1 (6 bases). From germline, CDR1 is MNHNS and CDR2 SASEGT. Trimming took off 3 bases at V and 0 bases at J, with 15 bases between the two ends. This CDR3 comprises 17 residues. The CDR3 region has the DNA TGTGCCAGCAGTGACAGGGAGGGGGTATATAGCAATCAGCCCCAGCATTTT. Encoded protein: CASSDREGVYSNQPQHF.

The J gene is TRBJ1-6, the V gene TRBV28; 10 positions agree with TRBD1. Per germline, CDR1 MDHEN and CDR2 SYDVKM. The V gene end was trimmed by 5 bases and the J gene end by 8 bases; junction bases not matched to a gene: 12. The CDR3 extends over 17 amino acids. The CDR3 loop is CASSTAGTGALHSPLHF. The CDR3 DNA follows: TGTGCCAGCAGTACCGCCGGGACAGGGGCTTTACATTCACCCCTCCACTTT.

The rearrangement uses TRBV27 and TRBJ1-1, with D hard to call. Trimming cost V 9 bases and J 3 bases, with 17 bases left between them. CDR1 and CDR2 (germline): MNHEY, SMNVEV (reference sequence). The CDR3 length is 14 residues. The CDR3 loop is CARNPPREYTEAFF. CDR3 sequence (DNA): TGTGCCAGAAATCCCCCGAGGGAATACACTGAAGCTTTCTTT.

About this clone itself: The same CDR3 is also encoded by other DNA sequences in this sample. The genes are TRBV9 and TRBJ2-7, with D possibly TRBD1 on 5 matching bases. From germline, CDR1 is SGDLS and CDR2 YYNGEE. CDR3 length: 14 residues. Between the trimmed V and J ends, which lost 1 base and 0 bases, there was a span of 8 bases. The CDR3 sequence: CASSVTGSSYEQYF. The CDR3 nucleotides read TGTGCCAGCAGCGTAACAGGCAGCTCCTACGAGCAGTACTTC. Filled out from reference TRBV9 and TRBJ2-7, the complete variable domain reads DSGVTQTPKHLITATGQRVTLRCSPRSGDLSVYWYQQSLDQGLQFLIQYYNGEERAKGNILERFSAQQFPDLHSELNLSSLELGDSALYFCASSVTGSSYEQYFGPGTRLTVT.

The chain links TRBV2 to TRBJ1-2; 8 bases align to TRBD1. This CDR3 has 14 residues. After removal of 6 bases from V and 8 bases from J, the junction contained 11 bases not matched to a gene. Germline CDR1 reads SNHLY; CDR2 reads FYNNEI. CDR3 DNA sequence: TGTGCCAGCAGGCTGACAGGGGAGGTAAAGGGCTACACCTTC. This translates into CASRLTGEVKGYTF.

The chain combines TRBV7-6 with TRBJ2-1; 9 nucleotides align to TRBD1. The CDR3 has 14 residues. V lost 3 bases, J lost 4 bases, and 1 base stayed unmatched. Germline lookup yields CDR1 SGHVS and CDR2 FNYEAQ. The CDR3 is CASSFGTGYNEQFF. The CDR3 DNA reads TGTGCCAGCAGCTTTGGGACAGGGTACAATGAGCAGTTCTTC.